This entry concerns a single TCR beta chain. These data originate in a study of blood T cell repertoires in COVID-19. The protocol was immunoSEQ multiplex PCR, while the TCRdb copy is restricted to in-frame clones and leaves out a portion. The sample contains over 120,000 clones, about 79% of which appear only once. The CDR3 is 15 amino acids. The germline V gene has CDR1 SGHDN and CDR2 FVKESK. V was clipped by 3 bases and J by 1 base, with 10 bases between them. The receptor was isolated from a man between 60 and 75 years old with active or convalescent COVID-19. Sample: peripheral blood. This sequence joins TRBV14 and TRBJ1-3, with unresolved D. The CDR3 nucleotides are TGTGCCAGCAGCCAGAGGGAAAATTCTGGAAACACCATATATTTT. This sequence encodes CASSQRENSGNTIYF.